This T cell receptor (beta chain) came from a study of CD8 T cells in Susac syndrome. RNA in amounts of roughly 0.45 to 1 ug was reverse transcribed with random hexamers. Coverage of TCR beta CDR3 amplification by immunoSEQ multiplex PCR extended to 54 Vbeta and 13 Jbeta. TCRdb itself ran the immunoSEQ multiplex PCR reads through MiXCR, one entry per CDR3 protein. The data contain approximately 220,000 distinct CDR3 sequences, around 95% of them seen just once; the ten biggest clones take up 0.082%. The T cells that were sequenced for TCR beta were CD8+ and CD4+ cells from blood. Negative isolation yielded CD4+ and CD8+ T cells, and FACS enriched TEMRA cells. The germline gives CDR1 DFQATT, CDR2 SNEGSKA (reference sequence). This CDR3 is 10 amino acids long. The V and J ends lost 5 bases and 5 bases respectively, with 4 bases between them.

The material sequenced was CD4+ T cells from PBMCs. The rearrangement links TRBV20-1 to TRBJ2-1, with no clear D. The receptor comes from a human donor with multiple sclerosis. CDR3 in amino acids: CSAGHNEQFF. The CDR3 DNA reads TGCAGTGCTGGGCACAATGAGCAGTTCTTC.